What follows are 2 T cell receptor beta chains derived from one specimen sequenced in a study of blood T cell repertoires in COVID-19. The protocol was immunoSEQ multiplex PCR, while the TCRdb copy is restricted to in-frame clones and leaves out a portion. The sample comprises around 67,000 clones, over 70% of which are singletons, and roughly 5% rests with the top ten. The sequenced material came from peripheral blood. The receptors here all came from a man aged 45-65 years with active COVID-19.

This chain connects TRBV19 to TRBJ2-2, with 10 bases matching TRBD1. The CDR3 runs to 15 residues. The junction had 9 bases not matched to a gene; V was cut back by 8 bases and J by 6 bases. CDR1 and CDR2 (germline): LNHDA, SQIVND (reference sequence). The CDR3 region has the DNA TGTGCCAGTGAGCGGGACAGGGGAACGTCCGGGGAGCTGTTTTTT. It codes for CASERDRGTSGELFF.

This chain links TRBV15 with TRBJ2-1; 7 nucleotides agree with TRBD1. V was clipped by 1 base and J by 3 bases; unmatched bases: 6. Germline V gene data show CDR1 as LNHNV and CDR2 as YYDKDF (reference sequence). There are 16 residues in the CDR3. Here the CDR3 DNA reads TGTGCCACCAGCAGAGGACAGGGTCGTTACTACAATGAGCAGTTCTTC. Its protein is CATSRGQGRYYNEQFF.